This entry concerns a single T cell receptor beta chain. There is no known antigen for this receptor. No quality values exist for individual bases; no much larger clone is one base distant. The immunoSEQ assay was applied to genomic DNA for TCRB CDR3 sequencing. The paper's processing steps were these. Analyses were restricted to productive TCRB rearrangements. A clone was defined by a unique TCRB CDR3 sequence, and clonality was computed as a productive clonality index based on Shannon entropy. The template counts of each clone relative to the total templates per sample were used to calculate repertoire overlap between two samples. V-gene usage measured by flow cytometry correlated with TCRB sequencing V-gene usage, with a Spearman r of approximately 0.57. TCRdb carries this immuneACCESS record with in-frame sequences only. Its versions omit some clonotypes, under half of them owing to an unresolved V gene in the studies checked, with the rest unexplained. For V, J and clone size, that table is used; D and trimming come from the DNA. Present in this sample are about 11,000 clones, approximately 74% of which were seen just once. Roughly a tenth of the sample is taken by the ten largest.

The approximately 21 healthy controls were blood donors whose buffy coats were used; they had a median age of around 56 years (range about 21-70), and 55% to 65% were female. Positive magnetic bead selection on an AutoMACS was used to isolate CD4+ and CD8+ cells, with flow cytometry used to check purity. Isolation of peripheral blood mononuclear cells was done through Ficoll-Paque PLUS density gradient separation. DNA was extracted from CD4-enriched, CD8-enriched or PBMC samples with Nucleospin Tissue or Tissue XS kits and quantified with a Qubit 2.0 fluorometer. From the germline V gene, CDR1 is KGHSH and CDR2 is LQKENI. The CDR3 goes from the cysteine to the phenylalanine over 14 residues. CDR3 DNA is the only sequence kept; it has 42 bases, read in frame from the first base. The data are from a study of somatic mutations in cytotoxic T cells in rheumatoid arthritis (dated by TCRdb to about 2017). About the study as a whole: Some V beta antibody-stained T-cell populations were flow-sorted on a FACSAria II or Sony SH800 at nearly 100% purity, and sorted V beta1+ cells also underwent TCRB sequencing. To characterize clonality, the study used TCRB deep sequencing while asking whether somatic mutations are carried by expanded CD8+ T-cell clones in newly diagnosed, untreated rheumatoid arthritis. TCRB deep sequencing was performed for some 65 rheumatoid arthritis patients and 20 or so healthy controls. Patients and controls did not essentially differ in median age, which was nearly identical between the groups.

Overall study results and their limits: The largest CD8+ clone made up more than 20% of CD8+ cells in about an eighth of the roughly 60 patients, and blood and synovial fluid shared several identical CD8+ TCRB sequences. There was no significant difference in CD8+ T-cell clonality between rheumatoid arthritis patients and age-matched healthy controls. An increase of CD8+ clonality with age was seen in patients (Spearman r ~ 0.46) but not in healthy controls. No adjustment for multiple comparisons was made for the slight TRBV07 underrepresentation in patients. It was unknown which antigens the expanded CD8+ clones targeted, and their absence from virus-specific databases did not exclude viral specificity.

The sequencing input was CD8+ T cells sorted from blood. The rearrangement joined TRBV18 to TRBJ2-5; TRBD1 agrees with 7 junctional bases. The closer fit of TRBJ2-7 to the DNA end suggests the J call may be wrong. This receptor was obtained from a man in his sixties or seventies in good health. The nucleotide sequence reads TGTGCCAGCTCACCTGGACAGGCCAACTACGAGCAGTACTTC. Translated, it reads CASSPGQANYEQYF.